One TCR beta chain is described in this entry. This record comes from a study of control samples from healthy donors and cancer patients. Measured with immunoSEQ multiplex PCR; TCRdb has only the in-frame clones, and not every one. The sample includes 150,000 to 200,000 clones, around nine tenths of them seen just once. Trimming took 7 bases from V and 0 from J, leaving 12 bases between them. This CDR3 has 14 amino acids. Germline V gene lookup returns CDR1 MNHEY and CDR2 SMNVEV (reference sequence). V usage is TRBV27 and J usage is TRBJ1-1, with D perhaps matching TRBD1 (5 bases). Sequenced input: blood. This receptor was identified in a man aged 25-45 years in good health. DNA of the CDR3: TGTGCCAGCACCCACGGGGGGTTGAACACTGAAGCTTTCTTT. This encodes CASTHGGLNTEAFF.